This is a list of T cell receptor beta chains from one sample in a study of cytomegalovirus exposure and HLA in healthy donors. Produced via immunoSEQ multiplex PCR; TCRdb's table is partial and in-frame only. The sample lists over 150,000 clones; about 86% were seen once. The sample taken for sequencing was PBMCs. These TCRs come from a young woman in good health and CMV-seropositive. Both conserved end residues are part of each CDR3. Each record gives: V gene, D gene, J gene, clone size, CDR3 protein, CDR3 DNA. The D gene is left open where the match is weak. Clone sizes are given selectively: once, few, many, or a class where the clone is expanded.

V gene: TRBV2
D gene: TRBD1
J gene: TRBJ2-7
clone size: .
CDR3 protein: CASRGDRREQYF
CDR3 DNA: TGTGCCAGCAGAGGGGACAGAAGGGAGCAGTACTTC

V gene: TRBV2
D gene: .
J gene: TRBJ2-1
clone size: .
CDR3 protein: CASSYRAVPNEQFF
CDR3 DNA: TGTGCCAGCAGTTACAGGGCTGTCCCCAATGAGCAGTTCTTC

V gene: TRBV9
D gene: TRBD1
J gene: TRBJ1-2
clone size: .
CDR3 protein: CASSTPGTGGKSGGYTF
CDR3 DNA: TGTGCCAGCAGCACACCCGGGACAGGGGGGAAATCGGGTGGCTACACCTTC

V gene: TRBV5-5
D gene: .
J gene: TRBJ1-5
clone size: few
CDR3 protein: CASSLEVGESNQPQHF
CDR3 DNA: TGTGCCAGCAGCTTGGAAGTTGGGGAGAGCAATCAGCCCCAGCATTTT

V gene: TRBV5-6
D gene: .
J gene: TRBJ2-3
clone size: .
CDR3 protein: CASRRGSTDTQYF
CDR3 DNA: TGTGCCAGCAGACGGGGAAGCACAGATACGCAGTATTTT

V gene: TRBV7-9
D gene: .
J gene: TRBJ1-2
clone size: once
CDR3 protein: CASSSTPGDLKPRGSGYTF
CDR3 DNA: TGTGCCAGCAGCTCCACCCCCGGGGATCTAAAACCCCGAGGTAGCGGCTACACCTTC

V gene: TRBV27
D gene: .
J gene: TRBJ1-5
clone size: .
CDR3 protein: CASSLLPRGNQPQHF
CDR3 DNA: TGTGCCAGCAGTTTATTACCGCGGGGGAATCAGCCCCAGCATTTT

V gene: TRBV5-4
D gene: TRBD2
J gene: TRBJ2-1
clone size: .
CDR3 protein: CASSHILAGYNEQFF
CDR3 DNA: TGTGCCAGCAGCCACATCTTAGCGGGCTACAATGAGCAGTTCTTC

V gene: TRBV5-5
D gene: TRBD1
J gene: TRBJ1-1
clone size: .
CDR3 protein: CASSVDRGEAFF
CDR3 DNA: TGTGCCAGCAGCGTGGACAGGGGCGAAGCTTTCTTT

V gene: TRBV5-1
D gene: .
J gene: TRBJ1-4
clone size: .
CDR3 protein: CASSLVGGAANEKLFF
CDR3 DNA: TGCGCCAGCAGCTTGGTCGGGGGGGCGGCTAATGAAAAACTGTTTTTT

V gene: TRBV2
D gene: TRBD2
J gene: TRBJ2-5
clone size: once
CDR3 protein: CASSEGAGGRQETQYF
CDR3 DNA: TGTGCCAGCAGTGAAGGGGCGGGGGGGCGGCAAGAGACCCAGTACTTC